One sample yielded the 25 T cell receptor beta chains listed below, sequenced in a study of blood T cell repertoires in COVID-19 (TCRdb year 2020). The library was produced with the immunoSEQ multiplex PCR assay. The immuneACCESS repertoire file appears here via TCRdb, limited to in-frame rearrangements. These files lack a portion of the clones; in checked studies, under half of the deficit traces to unresolved V genes, and the cause of the others is not known. This sample comprises tens of thousands of clones, 85% to 90% of them detected only once. The biggest ten clones account for about a tenth of the sample. Sequenced material: peripheral blood. These receptors were obtained from a man aged 65 to 79 with active or convalescent COVID-19.

This clone was recorded a few times. This chain uses TRBV29-1 with TRBJ2-5, with 7 bases identical to TRBD2. V shed 4 bases and J 1 base; nucleotides not matched to a gene: 3. Germline V gene lookup returns CDR1 SQVTM and CDR2 ANQGSEA. CDR3 size: 13 residues. The DNA of the CDR3 is TGCAGCGTTGTGGGGGAGGGCCAAGAGACCCAGTACTTC. Its protein product is CSVVGEGQETQYF. The full variable domain, in which reference TRBV29-1 and TRBJ2-5 provide the parts outside the CDR3, is SAVISQKPSRDICQRGTSLTIQCQVDSQVTMMFWYRQQPGQSLTLIATANQGSEATYESGFVIDKFPISRPNLTFSTLTVSNMSPEDSSIYLCSVVGEGQETQYFGPGTRLLVL.

This clone was counted once. This rearrangement joins TRBV19 to TRBJ2-1, with TRBD1 matching 9 bases. The germline V gene has CDR1 LNHDA and CDR2 SQIVND (reference sequence). This CDR3 has 15 residues. V dropped 5 bases and J dropped 0; count of bases not matched to a gene: 2. DNA of the CDR3: TGTGCCAGTAGTTGGGACAGGGACTCCTACAATGAGCAGTTCTTC. This sequence encodes CASSWDRDSYNEQFF. The whole variable domain, filled in from reference TRBV19 and TRBJ2-1, reads DGGITQSPKYLFRKEGQNVTLSCEQNLNHDAMYWYRQDPGQGLRLIYYSQIVNDFQKGDIAEGYSVSREKKESFPLTVTSAQKNPTAFYLCASSWDRDSYNEQFFGPGTRLTVL.

The rearrangement links TRBV10-3 to TRBJ1-1; 7 bases agree with TRBD1. Per the germline V gene, CDR1 is ENHRY and CDR2 is SYGVKD. Trimming cost V 8 bases and J 2 bases; bases outside gene matches: 5. The CDR3 has 13 amino acids. CDR3 sequence reads: CAIARQGNTEAFF. The CDR3 bases are TGTGCCATCGCCCGACAGGGTAACACTGAAGCTTTCTTT.

The chain joins TRBV19 to TRBJ2-1, with 14 nucleotides matching TRBD2. Unmatched junction bases numbered 3, after V lost 7 bases and J lost 1 base. Looked up from germline, CDR1 is LNHDA and CDR2 is SQIVND (reference sequence). This CDR3 spans 16 amino acids. CDR3 nucleotide sequence: TGTGCCAGTAAGGGGACTAGCGGGAGATCCTACAATGAGCAGTTCTTC. As protein: CASKGTSGRSYNEQFF.

This clone was counted a single time. V gene TRBV11-3 combines with J gene TRBJ2-2; 9 bases map to TRBD2. CDR3 length: 17 amino acids. V gave up 3 bases and J gave up 5 bases; unmatched junction bases: 10. Germline V gives CDR1 SGHNT, CDR2 YENEEA. This CDR3 is CASSFTASGTKTGELFF. The CDR3 bases are TGTGCCAGCAGCTTTACGGCTAGCGGGACCAAGACCGGGGAGCTGTTTTTT.

This chain uses TRBV3-1 (or the pseudogene TRBV3-2) with TRBJ1-5, with 10 bases fitting TRBD1. The CDR3 spans 16 residues. The junction had 7 bases not matched to a gene; V was cut back by 1 base and J by 7 bases. Germline assignment: CDR1 LGHDT and CDR2 YNNKEL (reference sequence). In DNA, the CDR3 is TGTGCCAGCAGCCAAGGTGGGACAGGGGCAGGGCAGCCCCAGCATTTT. Protein: CASSQGGTGAGQPQHF.

Points on this clone: Other nucleotide sequences from this sample produce the same CDR3. V and J are TRBV29-1 and TRBJ1-1, with TRBD1 matching over 9 bases. The J segment lost 0 bases and the V segment lost 7 bases, leaving 3 bases of the junction unmatched. CDR1 is SQVTM, CDR2 ANQGSEA, per germline. The CDR3 runs to 13 residues. CDR3 in amino acids: CSAGDRVNTEAFF. CDR3 DNA: TGCAGCGCAGGGGACAGGGTGAACACTGAAGCTTTCTTT.

Only one count was recorded for this clone. The rearrangement uses TRBV18 and TRBJ1-1, with 7 bases identical to TRBD1. Trimming took 0 bases from V and 5 from J; bases not matched to a gene: 9. From germline, CDR1 is KGHSH and CDR2 LQKENI. CDR3 size: 16 residues. CDR3 amino acids: CASSPPSGRGLTEAFF. The CDR3 bases are TGTGCCAGCTCACCACCCTCCGGCAGGGGGTTGACTGAAGCTTTCTTT.

V usage is TRBV5-1 and J usage is TRBJ1-1; D perhaps matches TRBD1 (6 bases). The ends were cut back, 0 bases at V and 5 bases at J, with 14 bases in the middle. The CDR3 is 15 residues long. Germline V gene data show CDR1 as SGHRS and CDR2 as YFSETQ. The CDR3 spells CASSLVAQGETEAFF. The CDR3 DNA reads as TGCGCCAGCAGCTTGGTGGCACAGGGCGAGACTGAAGCTTTCTTT.

The chain carries TRBV6-1 and TRBJ1-6, with 11 nucleotides matching TRBD1. The CDR3 contains 17 residues. Germline trimming cut 4 bases from V and 0 bases from J; bases unmatched to any gene: 2. The germline V gene has CDR1 MNHNS and CDR2 SASEGT. The CDR3 region is CASSAGTGGSYNSPLHF. The CDR3 DNA sequence: TGTGCCAGCAGTGCCGGGACAGGGGGCTCCTATAATTCACCCCTCCACTTT.

The chain recombines TRBV4-1 with TRBJ2-1; 9 bases map to TRBD2. CDR3 length: 16 amino acids. V shed 4 bases and J 0 bases; nucleotides not matched to a gene: 4. The V gene's germline CDR1 is MGHRA and CDR2 YSYEKL. As DNA, the CDR3 is TGCGCCAGCAGCCGAGGACTAGCGAACTCCTACAATGAGCAGTTCTTC. Translated, it gives CASSRGLANSYNEQFF.

The chain has TRBV11-3 and TRBJ2-5; no definite D call. Trimming shortened V by 9 bases and J by 6 bases, and 11 bases separated the two germline ends. CDR1 and CDR2 (germline): SGHNT, YENEEA. This CDR3 has 11 residues. In DNA, the CDR3 is TGTGCCAGGGGCCCCAGGCAGACCCAGTACTTC. Its protein product is CARGPRQTQYF.

The chain is built from TRBV7-9 and TRBJ2-2, with D perhaps matching TRBD1 (6 bases). The CDR3 is 15 amino acids. The ends were cut back, 0 bases at V and 7 bases at J, with 12 bases in the middle. Germline loops: CDR1 SEHNR, CDR2 FQNEAQ (reference sequence). The CDR3 protein is CASSLATQGGGELFF. The CDR3 DNA follows: TGTGCCAGCAGCTTAGCGACTCAAGGGGGCGGGGAGCTGTTTTTT.

Points on this clone: The junction differs from germline at one of its ends, possibly a read error. This chain links TRBV9 with TRBJ2-1; D not certain. CDR1 is SGDLS and CDR2 is YYNGEE in the germline V gene. This CDR3 is 15 amino acids long. The DNA of the CDR3 is TGTACCAGCAGCTCTCTAGGAATTCCCTACAATGAGCAGTTCTTC. Translated, it gives CTSSSLGIPYNEQFF.

This clone was counted between two and nine times. The CDR3 DNA sequence: TGCAGCGTTGAAGAGGGGGGGTTACAGGGCCTAATTTACAATGAGCAGTTCTTC. This encodes CSVEEGGLQGLIYNEQFF. The chain is built from TRBV29-1 and TRBJ2-1; a possible D gene is TRBD2 (7 bases). CDR3 size: 18 residues. Germline V gene lookup returns CDR1 SQVTM and CDR2 ANQGSEA. Trimming removed 0 bases at V and 4 bases at J, with 22 bases between.

This clone was detected a few times. This chain links TRBV30 with TRBJ2-7; 8 nucleotides line up with TRBD1. Germline V gives CDR1 GTSNPN, CDR2 SVGIG (reference sequence). V was pared by 3 bases and J by 5 bases, with 9 bases of the junction left unmatched. This CDR3 is built from 14 residues. In DNA, the CDR3 is TGTGCCTGGAGGCCACCCAGGGGGCGGGACGAGCAGTACTTC. Amino acid sequence: CAWRPPRGRDEQYF.

This rearrangement joins TRBV28 to TRBJ2-3; 9 bases match TRBD2. The CDR3 totals 14 residues. Germline V gene sequence: CDR1 MDHEN, CDR2 SYDVKM. The junction had 4 bases not matched to a gene; V was cut back by 5 bases and J by 4 bases. The CDR3, as DNA: TGTGCCAGCAGTATAGCGGGAGTGGCAGATACGCAGTATTTT. Translation: CASSIAGVADTQYF. Combining the CDR3 with reference TRBV28 and TRBJ2-3 gives the whole variable domain DVKVTQSSRYLVKRTGEKVFLECVQDMDHENMFWYRQDPGLGLRLIYFSYDVKMKEKGDIPEGYSVSREKKERFSLILESASTNQTSMYLCASSIAGVADTQYFGPGTRLTVL.

The V and J genes are TRBV28 and TRBJ1-3; the D is unclear. Germline assignment: CDR1 MDHEN and CDR2 SYDVKM. V shed 6 bases and J shed 0 bases, with 12 bases lying between them. There are 15 residues in the CDR3. The DNA of the CDR3 is TGTGCCAGCAGCGATGGCGGGTTCTCTGGAAACACCATATATTTT. This translates into CASSDGGFSGNTIYF.

The rearrangement links TRBV13 to TRBJ2-3; D remains ambiguous. V was pared by 0 bases and J by 2 bases, with 3 bases between. Germline V lookup: CDR1 PRHDT, CDR2 FYEKMQ (reference sequence). The CDR3 runs 13 residues. The CDR3 reads CASSLGLTDTQYF. In nucleotides, the CDR3 is TGTGCCAGCAGCTTAGGACTCACAGATACGCAGTATTTT. The whole variable domain, filled in from reference TRBV13 and TRBJ2-3, reads AAGVIQSPRHLIKEKRETATLKCYPIPRHDTVYWYQQGPGQDPQFLISFYEKMQSDKGSIPDRFSAQQFSDYHSELNMSSLELGDSALYFCASSLGLTDTQYFGPGTRLTVL.

The rearrangement links TRBV7-9 to TRBJ1-4; the match to TRBD1 covers 7 bases. Germline values: CDR1 SEHNR, CDR2 FQNEAQ (reference sequence). J was trimmed by 10 bases and V by 0 bases; bases with no gene match: 8. The CDR3 is 15 residues long. CDR3 region: CASSLATGMVGKLFF. The CDR3 DNA reads TGTGCCAGCAGCTTAGCGACAGGGATGGTTGGAAAACTGTTTTTT.

This chain joins TRBV28 and TRBJ2-2, with 8 bases that match TRBD1. The germline CDR1 and CDR2 sequences are MDHEN and SYDVKM. The CDR3 runs 17 residues. J was trimmed by 4 bases and V by 1 base; bases with no gene match: 8. The CDR3 loop is CASSLFAGGSGTGELFF. In DNA, the CDR3 is TGTGCCAGCAGTTTATTCGCAGGGGGCTCTGGCACCGGGGAGCTGTTTTTT.

J is TRBJ1-5 and V is TRBV18; 7 nucleotides align to TRBD1. J lost 0 bases, V lost 2 bases, and 7 bases had no gene match. Germline V gene lookup returns CDR1 KGHSH and CDR2 LQKENI. This CDR3 is 17 amino acids long. CDR3 in amino acids: CASSPTGQTYSNQPQHF. The DNA for the CDR3 is TGTGCCAGCTCACCAACGGGACAGACATATAGCAATCAGCCCCAGCATTTT.

The chain recombines TRBV7-8 with TRBJ2-5; tentative D call: TRBD2 (6 bases). The V gene lost 4 bases and the J gene lost 2 bases, with 17 bases spanning the gap. In germline, CDR1 is SGHVS, CDR2 FQNEAQ. The CDR3 runs 16 residues. This chain's CDR3 is CASSSGPGGWQETQYF. The CDR3 DNA follows: TGTGCCAGCAGCTCCGGACCCGGGGGTTGGCAAGAGACCCAGTACTTC.

V usage is TRBV7-8 and J usage is TRBJ2-1; 7 bases fit TRBD1. V lost 5 bases, J lost 2 bases, and 6 bases stayed unmatched. The CDR3 is made up of 15 amino acids. The germline CDR1 and CDR2 sequences are SGHVS and FQNEAQ. The CDR3 region has the DNA TGTGCCAGCAGCATAACGGGACAGCCCTACAATGAGCAGTTCTTC. Amino acid sequence: CASSITGQPYNEQFF. Using reference TRBV7-8 and TRBJ2-1 for the parts outside the CDR3, the full variable domain is GAGVSQSPRYKVAKRGQDVALRCDPISGHVSLFWYQQALGQGPEFLTYFQNEAQLDKSGLPSDRFFAERPEGSVSTLKIQRTQQEDSAVYLCASSITGQPYNEQFFGPGTRLTVL.

In this sample, this clone turned up a few times. The chain is built from TRBV27 and TRBJ1-1; 7 positions match TRBD1. Germline-derived CDR1 and CDR2 are MNHEY and SMNVEV (reference sequence). Trimming removed 4 bases from V and 0 bases from J; junction bases left unmatched: 5. The CDR3 totals 15 residues. This chain's CDR3 is CASSSGQRMNTEAFF. The CDR3 nucleotides are TGTGCCAGCAGTTCGGGACAGAGGATGAACACTGAAGCTTTCTTT.